These T cell receptor beta chains were read from a single sample in a study of cytomegalovirus exposure and HLA in healthy donors. The table came from immunoSEQ multiplex PCR; TCRdb's copy has only in-frame clones and leaves some out. The sample shows roughly 70,000 clones, 70% to 90% of them seen only once. The specimen sequenced was PBMCs. The receptors here all came from a young man in good health and CMV-seronegative. CDR3s include the opening cysteine and the closing phenylalanine or tryptophan. D genes are given only for firm matches. The size field is filled for only some rows; it gives once, few, many or a size class.

D,J,V,size,DNA,CDR3
.,TRBJ2-3,TRBV11-3,.,TGTGCCAGCAGCACAGGGCCGCTTGCAGATACGCAGTATTTT,CASSTGPLADTQYF
TRBD2,TRBJ2-2,TRBV7-9,.,TGTGCCAGCAGCCTGGGACTAGTTCACACCGGGGAGCTGTTTTTT,CASSLGLVHTGELFF
TRBD2,TRBJ2-3,TRBV11-3,.,TGTGCCAGCAGCTTACCAGCGGGGGGGACAGATACGCAGTATTTT,CASSLPAGGTDTQYF
TRBD1,TRBJ2-5,TRBV6-4,once,TGTGCCAGCAGTCCAGGTCATTTTGGGACAGGGGAAAACCAAGAGACCCAGTACTTC,CASSPGHFGTGENQETQYF
.,TRBJ2-5,TRBV29-1,.,TGCAGCGTCACAGGGTACCAAGAGACCCAGTACTTC,CSVTGYQETQYF
TRBD1,TRBJ1-6,TRBV28,.,TGTGCCAGCAGTAGGGCCGACAGGGCGATTAATTCACCCCTCCACTTT,CASSRADRAINSPLHF
.,TRBJ1-4,TRBV4-3,.,TGCGCCAGCAGCCCCTCGGACAGATATAATGAAAAACTGTTTTTT,CASSPSDRYNEKLFF
.,TRBJ1-5,TRBV7-6,.,TGTGCCAGCAGCTTAGAGGACGGGCGGGGGCCCCAGCATTTT,CASSLEDGRGPQHF
.,TRBJ2-5,TRBV30,.,TGTGCCTGGAGTGTAACCACAGGGCCCCAAGAGACCCAGTACTTC,CAWSVTTGPQETQYF
TRBD1,TRBJ1-1,TRBV2,.,TGTGCCAGCGTTCAGGGGGCATTGAGTGCGAGGACTGAAGCTTTCTTT,CASVQGALSARTEAFF
.,TRBJ1-1,TRBV29-1,.,TGCAGCGTGACAGCCCAAATGAACACTGAAGCTTTCTTT,CSVTAQMNTEAFF
.,TRBJ2-2,TRBV4-3,once,TGCGCCAGCAGCCAAGAACCTGACCACTACGGGGAGCTGTTTTTT,CASSQEPDHYGELFF
.,TRBJ1-1,TRBV4-3,.,TGCGCCAGCAGCCAAGATGGAGGGCGGGTCGGGAACACTGAAGCTTTCTTT,CASSQDGGRVGNTEAFF
TRBD2,TRBJ2-1,TRBV5-1,.,TGCGCCAGCAGCTTCTTAAGTAGCGGGGAGAGCAATGAGCAGTTCTTC,CASSFLSSGESNEQFF
TRBD1,TRBJ2-3,TRBV7-6,.,TGTGCCAGCAGCTTATTCGCTCAGGGACAGGGTACCGCAAGCACAGATACGCAGTATTTT,CASSLFAQGQGTASTDTQYF
.,TRBJ1-5,TRBV5-4,.,TGTGCCAGCAGCTTGAAGTTCCCGCAGGAAAATCAGCCCCAGCATTTT,CASSLKFPQENQPQHF
.,TRBJ1-6,TRBV9,.,TGTGCCAGCAGCGTAGAGGGGGGGTATAATTCACCCCTCCACTTT,CASSVEGGYNSPLHF
.,TRBJ1-5,TRBV28,.,TGTGCCAGCAGTTTCCCTGGGGGGGGGAGCGATCAGCCCCAGCATTTT,CASSFPGGGSDQPQHF
.,TRBJ2-7,TRBV7-2,.,TGTGCCAGCCGCAGGGTTCACTCCTACGAGCAGTACTTC,CASRRVHSYEQYF
TRBD1,TRBJ2-7,TRBV28,.,TGTGCCAGCACCCCAATGGGTACTGGACAGGGAACAGAGGAGCAGTACTTC,CASTPMGTGQGTEEQYF
.,TRBJ1-1,TRBV23-1,many,TGCGCCAGCGCACAGGGCGGGAACACTGAAGCTTTCTTT,CASAQGGNTEAFF
.,TRBJ2-3,TRBV29-1,.,TGCAGCGTTGAAGGCCCCGGACTAGATACGCAGTATTTT,CSVEGPGLDTQYF
.,TRBJ1-2,TRBV2,.,TGTGCCAGCAGCGCCAGGACTTATGGCTACACCTTC,CASSARTYGYTF
TRBD2,TRBJ2-3,TRBV2,.,TGTGCCAGCAGCCTCGGGGGGAGAGGAGGAACAGATACGCAGTATTTT,CASSLGGRGGTDTQYF
.,TRBJ1-5,TRBV6-5,once,TGTGCCAGCAGTTCCCCCGGCCCCTATAGCTGGCAGCCCCAGCATTTT,CASSSPGPYSWQPQHF
.,TRBJ1-4,TRBV27,.,TGTGCCAGCAGACCCGGGACATCCCTCCTTGCAACTAATGAAAAACTGTTTTTT,CASRPGTSLLATNEKLFF
.,TRBJ2-2,TRBV25-1,.,TGTGCCAGCAGTGGGCAGGGCGACACCGGGGAGCTGTTTTTT,CASSGQGDTGELFF
.,TRBJ1-5,TRBV18,.,TGTGCCAGCTCGGCGCGGGACAATCAGCCCCAGCATTTT,CASSARDNQPQHF
TRBD1,TRBJ1-1,TRBV20-1,.,TGCAGTGCTAGAGGACAGGGTGAAGCTTTCTTT,CSARGQGEAFF
TRBD1,TRBJ1-2,TRBV7-3,.,TGTGCCAGCAGCTTAGGACAGGGAGGGTATGGCTACACCTTC,CASSLGQGGYGYTF
.,TRBJ2-2,TRBV10-3,once,TGTGCCATCACTAGGGGGGGGAACACCGGGGAGCTGTTTTTT,CAITRGGNTGELFF
.,TRBJ2-7,TRBV19,.,TGTGCCAGTAGTATCCGGGACAAGCGCTACGAGCAGTACTTC,CASSIRDKRYEQYF
.,TRBJ1-1,TRBV4-1,once,TGCGCCAGCAGCCAAAGGCAGGCCACTGAAGCTTTCTTT,CASSQRQATEAFF
TRBD2,TRBJ2-5,TRBV5-1,.,TGCGCCAGCAGCTTTAGCGGGAGCCCCCAAGAGACCCAGTACTTC,CASSFSGSPQETQYF
.,TRBJ1-2,TRBV6-1,.,TGTGCCAGCAGTGAGGGGTTATGGGCAGGGCATTCTTATGGCTACACCTTC,CASSEGLWAGHSYGYTF
.,TRBJ2-1,TRBV29-1,.,TGCAGCATACTCTCGGACAAATTATACAATGAGCAGTTCTTC,CSILSDKLYNEQFF
.,TRBJ1-4,TRBV5-1,.,TGCGCCAGCAGCTTGGAAGCGGAACTACAGTTAGTCGCAGCTGCAACTAATGAAAAACTGTTTTTT,CASSLEAELQLVAAATNEKLFF
TRBD2,TRBJ2-2,TRBV5-1,.,TGCGCCAGCAGCTTGGGACTAGCGGGCTCCGGGGAGCTGTTTTTT,CASSLGLAGSGELFF
TRBD1,TRBJ2-5,TRBV9,.,TGTGCCAGCAGCCTCACGGGACAGCAAGAGACCCAGTACTTC,CASSLTGQQETQYF
.,TRBJ1-3,TRBV6-5,.,TGTGCCAGCAAGCAGGGGAATACGGGAAACACCATATATTTT,CASKQGNTGNTIYF
TRBD1,TRBJ1-5,TRBV15,.,TGTGCCACCAGCAGAGCAGGGGGAATAAATCAGCCCCAGCATTTT,CATSRAGGINQPQHF
TRBD1,TRBJ1-4,TRBV4-3,.,TGCGCCAGCAGCCAAGAGCCGGGACAGGGAAATGAAAAACTGTTTTTT,CASSQEPGQGNEKLFF